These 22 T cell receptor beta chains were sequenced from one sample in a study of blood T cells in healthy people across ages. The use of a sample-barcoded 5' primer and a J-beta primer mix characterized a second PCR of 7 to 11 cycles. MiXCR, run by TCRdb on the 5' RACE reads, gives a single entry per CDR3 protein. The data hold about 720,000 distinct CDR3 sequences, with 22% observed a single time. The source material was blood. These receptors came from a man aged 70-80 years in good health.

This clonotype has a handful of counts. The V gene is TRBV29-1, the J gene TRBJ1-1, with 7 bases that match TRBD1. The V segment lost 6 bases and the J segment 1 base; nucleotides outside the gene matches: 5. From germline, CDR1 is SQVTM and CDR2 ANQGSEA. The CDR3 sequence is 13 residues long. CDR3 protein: CSVRGQTNTEAFF. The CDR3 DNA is TGCAGCGTCCGGGGACAGACGAACACTGAAGCTTTCTTT.

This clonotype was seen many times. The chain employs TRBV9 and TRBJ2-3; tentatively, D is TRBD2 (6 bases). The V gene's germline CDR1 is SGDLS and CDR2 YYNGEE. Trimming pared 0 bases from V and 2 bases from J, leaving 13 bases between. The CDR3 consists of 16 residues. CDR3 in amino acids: CASSVGNSGPTDTQYF. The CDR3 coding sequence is TGTGCCAGCAGCGTAGGAAATAGCGGTCCCACAGATACGCAGTATTTT.

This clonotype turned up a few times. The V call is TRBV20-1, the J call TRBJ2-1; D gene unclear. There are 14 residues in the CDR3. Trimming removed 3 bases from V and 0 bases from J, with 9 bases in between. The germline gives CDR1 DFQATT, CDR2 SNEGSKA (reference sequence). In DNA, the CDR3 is TGCAGTGCTAGTGGTATCTCCTCCTACAATGAGCAGTTCTTC. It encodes CSASGISSYNEQFF.

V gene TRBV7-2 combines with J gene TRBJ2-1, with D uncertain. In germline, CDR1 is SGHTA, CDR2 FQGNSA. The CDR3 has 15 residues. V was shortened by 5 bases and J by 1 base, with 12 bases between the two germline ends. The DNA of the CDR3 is TGTGCCAGCAGCCCTACACCGGGTTCCTACAATGAGCAGTTCTTC. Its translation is CASSPTPGSYNEQFF.

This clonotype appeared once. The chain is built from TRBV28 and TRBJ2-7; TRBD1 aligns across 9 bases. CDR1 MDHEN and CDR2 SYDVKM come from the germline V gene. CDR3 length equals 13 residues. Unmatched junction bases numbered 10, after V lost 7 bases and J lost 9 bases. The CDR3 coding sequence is TGTGCCAGCACGCCTTCCGGGACAGGGAGGCAGTACTTC. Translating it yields CASTPSGTGRQYF.

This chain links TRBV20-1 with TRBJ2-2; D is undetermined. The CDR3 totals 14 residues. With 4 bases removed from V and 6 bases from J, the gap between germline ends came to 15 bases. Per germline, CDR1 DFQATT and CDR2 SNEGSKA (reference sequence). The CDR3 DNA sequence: TGCAGTGCTACGAAAGGGCAGACCGCCGGGGAGCTGTTTTTT. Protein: CSATKGQTAGELFF.

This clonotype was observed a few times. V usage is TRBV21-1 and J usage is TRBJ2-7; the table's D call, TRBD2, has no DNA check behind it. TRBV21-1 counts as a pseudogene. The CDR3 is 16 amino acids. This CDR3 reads CASSPSRGLETYEQYV. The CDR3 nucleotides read TGTGCCAGCAGCCCCAGTAGGGGACTAGAGACTTACGAGCAGTACGTC.

The CDR3 DNA sequence: TGTGCCAGCAGAGGACTAGCGGGGGACCTTACGCAGTATTTT. This encodes CASRGLAGDLTQYF. The chain carries TRBV28 and TRBJ2-3, with TRBD2 matching over 13 bases. Looked up from germline, CDR1 is MDHEN and CDR2 is SYDVKM. V lost 6 bases to trimming and J lost 8 bases; unmatched junction nucleotides: 5. The CDR3 totals 14 residues. Using reference TRBV28 and TRBJ2-3 for the parts outside the CDR3, the full variable domain is DVKVTQSSRYLVKRTGEKVFLECVQDMDHENMFWYRQDPGLGLRLIYFSYDVKMKEKGDIPEGYSVSREKKERFSLILESASTNQTSMYLCASRGLAGDLTQYFGPGTRLTVL.

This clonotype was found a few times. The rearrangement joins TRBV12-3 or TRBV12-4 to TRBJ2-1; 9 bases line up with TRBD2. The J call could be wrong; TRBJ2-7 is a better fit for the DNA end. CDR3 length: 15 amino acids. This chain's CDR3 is CASSFAGGSPQEQYV. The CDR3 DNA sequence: TGTGCCAGCAGTTTTGCGGGAGGGTCCCCTCAGGAGCAGTACGTC.

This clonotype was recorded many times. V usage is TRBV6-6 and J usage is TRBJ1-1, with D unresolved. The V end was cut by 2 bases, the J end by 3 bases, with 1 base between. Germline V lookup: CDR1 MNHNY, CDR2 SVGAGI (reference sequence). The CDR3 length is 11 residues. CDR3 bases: TGTGCCAGCAGTTACGACACTGAAGCTTTCTTT. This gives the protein CASSYDTEAFF.

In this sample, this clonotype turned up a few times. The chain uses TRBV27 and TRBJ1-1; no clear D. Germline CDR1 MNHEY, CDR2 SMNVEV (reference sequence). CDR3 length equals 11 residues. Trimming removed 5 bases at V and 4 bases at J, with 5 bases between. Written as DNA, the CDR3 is TGTGCCAGCAGTCATAGCACTGAAGCTTTCTTT. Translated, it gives CASSHSTEAFF.

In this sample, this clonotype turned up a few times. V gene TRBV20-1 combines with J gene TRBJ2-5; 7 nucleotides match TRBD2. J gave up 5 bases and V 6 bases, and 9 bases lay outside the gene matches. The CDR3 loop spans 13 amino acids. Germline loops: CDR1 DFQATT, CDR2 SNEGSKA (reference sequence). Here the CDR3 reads CSASAREFETQYF. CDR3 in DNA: TGCAGTGCGAGCGCGCGGGAGTTTGAGACCCAGTACTTC.

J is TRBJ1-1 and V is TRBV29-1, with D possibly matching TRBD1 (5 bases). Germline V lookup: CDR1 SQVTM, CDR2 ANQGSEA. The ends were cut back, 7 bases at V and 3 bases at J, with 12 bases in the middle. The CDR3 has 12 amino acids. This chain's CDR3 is CSASSGDTEAFF. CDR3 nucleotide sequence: TGCAGCGCCTCGTCGGGGGACACTGAAGCTTTCTTT.

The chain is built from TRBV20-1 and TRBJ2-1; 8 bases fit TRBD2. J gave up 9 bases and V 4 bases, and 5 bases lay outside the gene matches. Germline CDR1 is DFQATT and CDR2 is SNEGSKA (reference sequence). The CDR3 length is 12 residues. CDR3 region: CSAKGGGSEQFF. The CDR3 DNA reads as TGCAGTGCTAAGGGCGGGGGGAGTGAGCAGTTCTTC.

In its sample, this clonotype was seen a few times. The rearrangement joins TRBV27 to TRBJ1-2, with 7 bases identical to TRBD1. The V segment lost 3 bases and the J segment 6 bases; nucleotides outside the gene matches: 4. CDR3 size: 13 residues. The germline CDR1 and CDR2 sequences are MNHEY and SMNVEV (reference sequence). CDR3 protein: CASSFRQGNGYTF. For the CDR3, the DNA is TGTGCCAGCAGTTTTCGACAGGGTAATGGCTACACCTTC.

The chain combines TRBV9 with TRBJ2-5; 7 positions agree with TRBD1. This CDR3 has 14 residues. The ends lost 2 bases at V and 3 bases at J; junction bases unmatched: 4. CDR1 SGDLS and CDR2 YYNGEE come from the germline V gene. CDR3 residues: CASSVGTAKETQYF. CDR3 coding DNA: TGTGCCAGCAGCGTCGGGACAGCCAAAGAGACCCAGTACTTC.

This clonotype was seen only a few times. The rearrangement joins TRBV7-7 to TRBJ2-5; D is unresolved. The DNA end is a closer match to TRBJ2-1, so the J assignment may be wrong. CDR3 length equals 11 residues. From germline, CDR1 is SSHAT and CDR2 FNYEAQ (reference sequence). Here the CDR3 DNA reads TGTGCCAGCAGCTTCCCTGGGGAGCAGTTCTTC. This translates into CASSFPGEQFF.

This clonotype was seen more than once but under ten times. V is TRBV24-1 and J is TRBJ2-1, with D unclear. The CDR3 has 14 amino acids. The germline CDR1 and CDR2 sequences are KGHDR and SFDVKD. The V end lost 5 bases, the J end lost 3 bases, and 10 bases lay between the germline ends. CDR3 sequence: CATSGDSRYNEQFF. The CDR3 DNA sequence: TGTGCCACCAGTGGCGACTCCCGCTACAATGAGCAGTTCTTC.

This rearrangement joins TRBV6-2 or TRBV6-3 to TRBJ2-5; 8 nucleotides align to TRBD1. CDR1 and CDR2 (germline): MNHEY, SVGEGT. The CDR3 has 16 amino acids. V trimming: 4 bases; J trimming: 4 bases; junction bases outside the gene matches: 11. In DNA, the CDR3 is TGTGCCAGCAGTTCCACCAACGGACAGGGAAGAGAGACCCAGTACTTC. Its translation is CASSSTNGQGRETQYF.

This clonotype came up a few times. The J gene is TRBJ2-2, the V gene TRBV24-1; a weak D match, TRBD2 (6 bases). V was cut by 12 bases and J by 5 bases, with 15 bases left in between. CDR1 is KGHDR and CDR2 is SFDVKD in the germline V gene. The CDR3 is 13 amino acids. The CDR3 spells CALTGVGTGELFF. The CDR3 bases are TGTGCCCTCACGGGGGTCGGGACCGGGGAGCTGTTTTTT.

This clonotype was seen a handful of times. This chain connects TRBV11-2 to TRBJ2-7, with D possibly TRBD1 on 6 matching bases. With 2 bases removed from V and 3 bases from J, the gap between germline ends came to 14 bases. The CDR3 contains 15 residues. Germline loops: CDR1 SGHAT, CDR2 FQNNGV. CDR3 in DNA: TGTGCCAGCAGCTTATTGTTGGGACACGACTACGAGCAGTACTTC. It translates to CASSLLLGHDYEQYF.

The CDR3 sequence: CASSEPTYDKPGANVLTF. The CDR3 coding sequence is TGCGCCAGCAGCGAACCAACTTACGACAAACCCGGGGCCAACGTCCTGACTTTC. The V gene is TRBV5-1, the J gene TRBJ2-6; D unclear. CDR1 and CDR2 (germline): SGHRS, YFSETQ. The CDR3 totals 18 residues. Trimming took 4 bases from V and 4 from J, leaving 21 bases between them.